These 14 T cell receptor beta chains were all obtained from the same sample, sequenced in a study of human T cells and chemical hapten exposure. Specified time point: patch test 1, 2 weeks after DPC sensitization. Treatment: therapeutic diphenylcyclopropenone sensitization with weekly scalp DPC. TCRdb re-called the RACE reads with MiXCR, one entry per CDR3 protein. The sample lists 90,000 to 120,000 distinct CDR3 sequences; 9.5% to 11% were seen once. The sequenced sample was whole blood, obtained in connection with sensitization to the hapten diphenylcyclopropenone (DPC). All receptors derive from a woman aged 40 to 50 with alopecia areata. Some clones in this sample may be carry-over from other donors' samples.

V gene TRBV19 combines with J gene TRBJ1-2, with D perhaps matching TRBD1 (5 bases). The CDR3 sequence is 15 residues long. Germline V CDR1 and CDR2: LNHDA, SQIVND (reference sequence). The germline V and J ends were trimmed by 5 bases and 0 bases, with 13 bases remaining between them. The CDR3 here is CASSVVGPANYGYTF. The CDR3 coding sequence is TGTGCCAGTAGTGTGGTGGGACCGGCTAACTATGGCTACACCTTC.

The chain combines TRBV6-4 with TRBJ2-6; 9 bases match TRBD2. This CDR3 is built from 18 residues. The ends lost 0 bases at V and 2 bases at J; junction bases unmatched: 5. Per the germline V gene, CDR1 is MRHNA and CDR2 is SNTAGT. Written as DNA, the CDR3 is TGTGCCAGCAGTGACTCTCGGCGGGGGGGCACTGGGGCCAACGTCCTGACTTTC. It is translated as CASSDSRRGGTGANVLTF.

The V gene is TRBV2, the J gene TRBJ2-7; 9 nucleotides align to TRBD1. Trimming cost V 6 bases and J 5 bases; bases outside gene matches: 2. There are 12 residues in the CDR3. From germline, CDR1 is SNHLY and CDR2 FYNNEI. The CDR3 sequence is CASRRTGDEQYF. The CDR3, as DNA: TGTGCCAGCAGGAGGACAGGGGACGAGCAGTACTTC.

This chain joins TRBV9 and TRBJ1-1, with unresolved D. The germline V gene encodes CDR1 SGDLS and CDR2 YYNGEE. The V and J ends lost 3 bases and 1 base respectively, with 10 bases between them. The CDR3 totals 14 residues. CDR3 residues: CASSERSTNTEAFF. CDR3 nucleotides: TGTGCCAGCAGCGAGCGGTCCACGAACACTGAAGCTTTCTTT.

The gene calls are TRBV12-3 or TRBV12-4 and TRBJ1-3; D unclear. The CDR3 has 13 residues. Trimming removed 2 bases at V and 4 bases at J, with 6 bases between. The CDR3 region is CASSLIAGNTIYF. The CDR3 bases are TGTGCCAGCAGTTTAATAGCGGGAAACACCATATATTTT.

This clonotype was recorded at least ten times. The chain recombines TRBV7-2 with TRBJ1-5; tentative D call: TRBD1 (5 bases). V lost 5 bases, J lost 2 bases, and 13 bases lay in between. Germline CDR1 reads SGHTA; CDR2 reads FQGNSA. This CDR3 has 15 amino acids. CDR3 in DNA: TGTGCCAGCAGCCCCCGAAGGGGTGGCAATCAGCCCCAGCATTTT. Protein: CASSPRRGGNQPQHF.

Many counts were recorded for this clonotype. The V call is TRBV13, the J call TRBJ1-4; D is unresolved. The CDR3 covers 13 residues. The ends were cut back, 5 bases at V and 4 bases at J, with 8 bases in the middle. Germline V lookup: CDR1 PRHDT, CDR2 FYEKMQ (reference sequence). CDR3: CASSLHSNEKLFF. The CDR3 DNA is TGTGCCAGCAGCCTCCACAGTAATGAAAAACTGTTTTTT.

The chain uses TRBV27 and TRBJ1-2; the match to TRBD1 covers 7 bases. Germline V gene sequence: CDR1 MNHEY, CDR2 SMNVEV (reference sequence). After removal of 5 bases from V and 0 bases from J, the junction contained 6 bases not matched to a gene. This CDR3 has 15 amino acids. The CDR3, as DNA: TGTGCCAGCAGTCAGGGGGGGGAGGCTAACTATGGCTACACCTTC. Its protein is CASSQGGEANYGYTF.

The sample holds many counts of this clonotype. J is TRBJ2-7 and V is TRBV6-5, with 7 bases lining up with TRBD1. CDR3 length: 15 residues. Germline V gene lookup returns CDR1 MNHEY and CDR2 SVGAGI. Trimming took 0 bases from V and 4 from J; bases not matched to a gene: 6. The CDR3 DNA sequence: TGTGCCAGCAGTTACTCCCCGGGACAGAAATACGAGCAGTACTTC. Residues: CASSYSPGQKYEQYF.

V usage is TRBV7-2 and J usage is TRBJ1-1; D uncertain. The CDR3 sequence is 13 residues long. The germline V gene encodes CDR1 SGHTA and CDR2 FQGNSA. Trimming took 3 bases from V and 1 from J, leaving 6 bases between them. The CDR3 DNA sequence: TGTGCCAGCAGCTTTCGCCCGAACACTGAAGCTTTCTTT. It specifies CASSFRPNTEAFF.

This clonotype was picked up many times. This sequence joins TRBV7-6 and TRBJ1-6; no firm D call. The germline V gene has CDR1 SGHVS and CDR2 FNYEAQ. V was pared by 5 bases and J by 3 bases, with 14 bases between. The CDR3 covers 16 residues. The CDR3 sequence: CASSPDQSRYNSPLHF. CDR3 DNA: TGTGCCAGCAGCCCAGATCAGAGTCGCTATAATTCACCCCTCCACTTT.

This clonotype has ten or more counts. The chain has TRBV10-3 and TRBJ1-5; D not certain. The CDR3 extends over 12 amino acids. V lost 5 bases to trimming and J lost 7 bases, with 9 bases between them. CDR1 and CDR2 (germline): ENHRY, SYGVKD. The CDR3 DNA sequence: TGTGCCATCAGTCCCGTGGGGCAGCCCCAGCATTTT. Protein sequence: CAISPVGQPQHF.

The sample holds many counts of this clonotype. The V call is TRBV30, the J call TRBJ1-1; 9 nucleotides align to TRBD1. With 1 base clipped from V and 0 bases from J, the junction kept 0 bases outside the gene matches. Germline V gives CDR1 GTSNPN, CDR2 SVGIG (reference sequence). The CDR3 is 14 residues long. CDR3 region: CAWSGDRVNTEAFF. CDR3 in DNA: TGTGCCTGGAGTGGGGACAGGGTGAACACTGAAGCTTTCTTT.

In its sample, this clonotype was seen a few times. CDR3 residues: CSASQGPLLGEAFF. The CDR3 DNA reads as TGCAGTGCTAGTCAGGGGCCACTCCTTGGTGAAGCTTTCTTT. J is TRBJ1-1 and V is TRBV20-1; tentatively, D is TRBD1 (6 bases). Per the germline V gene, CDR1 is DFQATT and CDR2 is SNEGSKA (reference sequence). The CDR3 covers 14 residues. Trimming removed 3 bases at V and 7 bases at J, with 18 bases between.